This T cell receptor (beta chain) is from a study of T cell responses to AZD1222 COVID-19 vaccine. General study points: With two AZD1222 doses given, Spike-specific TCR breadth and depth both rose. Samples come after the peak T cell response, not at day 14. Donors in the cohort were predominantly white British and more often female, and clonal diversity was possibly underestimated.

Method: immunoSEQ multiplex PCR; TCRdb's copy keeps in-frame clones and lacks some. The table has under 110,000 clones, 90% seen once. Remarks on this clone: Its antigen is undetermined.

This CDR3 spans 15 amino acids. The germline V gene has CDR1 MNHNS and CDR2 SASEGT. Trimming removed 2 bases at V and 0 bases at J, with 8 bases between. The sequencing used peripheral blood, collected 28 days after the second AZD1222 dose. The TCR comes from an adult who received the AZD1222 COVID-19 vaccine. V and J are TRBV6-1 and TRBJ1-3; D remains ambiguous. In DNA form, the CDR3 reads TGTGCCAGCAGTGAATTTCACAGCTCTGGAAACACCATATATTTT. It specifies CASSEFHSSGNTIYF.